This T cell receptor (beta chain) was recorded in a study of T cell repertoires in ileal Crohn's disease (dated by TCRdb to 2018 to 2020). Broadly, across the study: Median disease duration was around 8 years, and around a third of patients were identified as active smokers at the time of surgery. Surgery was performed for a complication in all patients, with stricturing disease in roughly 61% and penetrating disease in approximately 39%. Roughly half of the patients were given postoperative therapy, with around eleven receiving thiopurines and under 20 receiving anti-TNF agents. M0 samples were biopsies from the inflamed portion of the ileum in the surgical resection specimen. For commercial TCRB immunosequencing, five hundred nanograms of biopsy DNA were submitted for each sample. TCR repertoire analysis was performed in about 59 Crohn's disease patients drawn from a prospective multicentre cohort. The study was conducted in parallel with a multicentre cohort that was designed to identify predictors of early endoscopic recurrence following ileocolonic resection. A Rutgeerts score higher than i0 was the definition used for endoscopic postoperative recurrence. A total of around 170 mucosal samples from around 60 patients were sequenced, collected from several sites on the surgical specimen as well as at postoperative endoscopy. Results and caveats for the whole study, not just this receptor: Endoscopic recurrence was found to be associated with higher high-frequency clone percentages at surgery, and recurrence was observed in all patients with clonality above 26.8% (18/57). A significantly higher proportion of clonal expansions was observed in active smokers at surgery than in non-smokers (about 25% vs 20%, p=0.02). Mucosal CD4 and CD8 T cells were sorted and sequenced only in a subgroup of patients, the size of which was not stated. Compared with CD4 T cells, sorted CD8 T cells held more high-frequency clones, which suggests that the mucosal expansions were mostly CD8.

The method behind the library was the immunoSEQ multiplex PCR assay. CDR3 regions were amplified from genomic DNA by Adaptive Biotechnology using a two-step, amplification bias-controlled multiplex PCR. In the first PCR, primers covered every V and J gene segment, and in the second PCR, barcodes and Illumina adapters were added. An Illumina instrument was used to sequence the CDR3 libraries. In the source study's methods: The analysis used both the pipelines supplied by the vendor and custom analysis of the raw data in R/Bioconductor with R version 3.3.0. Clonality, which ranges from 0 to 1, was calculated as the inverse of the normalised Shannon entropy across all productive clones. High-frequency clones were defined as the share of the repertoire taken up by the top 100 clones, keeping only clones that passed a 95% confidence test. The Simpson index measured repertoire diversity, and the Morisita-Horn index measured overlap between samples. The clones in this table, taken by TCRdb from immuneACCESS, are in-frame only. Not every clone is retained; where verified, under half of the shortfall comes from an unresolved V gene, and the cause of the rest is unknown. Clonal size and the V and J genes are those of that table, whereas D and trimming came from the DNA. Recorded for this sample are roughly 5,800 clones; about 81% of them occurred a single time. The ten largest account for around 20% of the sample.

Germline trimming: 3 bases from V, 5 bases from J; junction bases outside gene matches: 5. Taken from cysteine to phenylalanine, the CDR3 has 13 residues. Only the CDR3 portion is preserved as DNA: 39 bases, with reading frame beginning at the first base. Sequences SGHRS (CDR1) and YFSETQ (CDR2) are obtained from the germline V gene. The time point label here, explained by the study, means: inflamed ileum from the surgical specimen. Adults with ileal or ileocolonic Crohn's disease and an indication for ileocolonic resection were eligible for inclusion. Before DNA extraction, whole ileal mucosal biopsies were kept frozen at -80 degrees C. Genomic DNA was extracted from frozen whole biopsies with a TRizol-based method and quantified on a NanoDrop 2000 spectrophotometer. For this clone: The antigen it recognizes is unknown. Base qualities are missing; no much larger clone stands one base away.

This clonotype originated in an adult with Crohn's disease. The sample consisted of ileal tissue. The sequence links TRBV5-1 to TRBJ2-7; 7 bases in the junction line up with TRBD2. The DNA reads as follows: TGCGCCAGCAGCTCGGGACTAAGCGACGAGCAGTACTTC. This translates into CASSSGLSDEQYF.